The 9 T cell receptor beta chains below all came from one sample that was sequenced in a study of blood T cell repertoires in COVID-19. Data came from immunoSEQ multiplex PCR; TCRdb stores just in-frame clones and leaves some out. The table shows around 80,000 clones, with approximately 80% occurring only once. Sequencing used peripheral blood. These receptors all come from a woman older than 75 with acute or convalescent COVID-19.

This rearrangement joins TRBV10-3 to TRBJ2-2; D unresolved. The length of the CDR3 is 12 residues. V was clipped by 6 bases and J by 2 bases, with 4 bases between them. Germline V gives CDR1 ENHRY, CDR2 SYGVKD. Here the CDR3 reads CAISGNTGELFF. The CDR3, as DNA: TGTGCCATCAGCGGTAACACCGGGGAGCTGTTTTTT.

The chain couples TRBV11-3 to TRBJ2-1; TRBD2 is a possible D gene (5 bases). CDR1 is SGHNT, CDR2 YENEEA, per germline. CDR3 size: 14 residues. V shed 5 bases and J shed 6 bases, with 14 bases lying between them. CDR3 sequence (DNA): TGTGCCAGCAGCATAGGACTGTCCAGCAATGAGCAGTTCTTC. This sequence encodes CASSIGLSSNEQFF.

This chain links TRBV9 with TRBJ2-7; 9 positions match TRBD1. After removal of 3 bases from V and 4 bases from J, the junction contained 8 bases not matched to a gene. CDR1 and CDR2 from the germline V gene are SGDLS and YYNGEE. The CDR3 contains 15 residues. The CDR3: CASSDTPGQGYEQYF. CDR3 DNA sequence: TGTGCCAGCAGCGATACTCCGGGACAGGGTTACGAGCAGTACTTC.

This rearrangement joins TRBV19 to TRBJ2-1, with TRBD1 as a possible D gene (9 bases). Trimming removed 1 base at V and 8 bases at J, with 21 bases between. CDR1 and CDR2 (germline): LNHDA, SQIVND (reference sequence). The length of the CDR3 is 17 residues. This chain's CDR3 is CASSIGTGTGTRDEQFF. The CDR3 coding sequence is TGTGCCAGTAGTATAGGCACCGGGACAGGGACTAGGGATGAGCAGTTCTTC.

The rearrangement uses TRBV28 and TRBJ2-1, with TRBD1 as a possible D gene (5 bases). Germline-derived CDR1 and CDR2 are MDHEN and SYDVKM. Trimming took 7 bases from V and 8 from J, leaving 18 bases between them. The CDR3 contains 14 residues. The CDR3 DNA follows: TGTGCCAGCAATCTCAGGGCGAAAGGCGATGAGCAGTTCTTC. This encodes CASNLRAKGDEQFF.

This CDR3 is CASSLRGGEQYF. DNA for the CDR3: TGTGCCAGCAGTTTACGCGGGGGCGAGCAGTACTTC. This rearrangement joins TRBV28 to TRBJ2-7; 7 nucleotides agree with TRBD2. In germline, CDR1 is MDHEN, CDR2 SYDVKM. The CDR3 is 12 residues long. V was pared by 2 bases and J by 6 bases, with 1 base of the junction left unmatched.

This chain links TRBV3-1 (or the pseudogene TRBV3-2) with TRBJ1-2; TRBD1 might be the D (6 bases). V dropped 8 bases and J dropped 0 bases, with 16 bases sitting between them. Germline values: CDR1 LGHDT, CDR2 YNNKEL (reference sequence). This CDR3 spans 15 amino acids. The CDR3 sequence: CASSTQGSANYGYTF. CDR3 DNA: TGTGCCAGCTCCACTCAGGGGTCAGCTAACTATGGCTACACCTTC.

The J gene is TRBJ1-2, the V gene TRBV2; 7 bases agree with TRBD1. The V gene end was trimmed by 7 bases and the J gene end by 4 bases; junction bases not matched to a gene: 6. The CDR3 runs to 13 residues. The germline gives CDR1 SNHLY, CDR2 FYNNEI. CDR3 sequence: CASKLQGPYGYTF. The CDR3 coding sequence is TGTGCCAGCAAACTACAGGGGCCCTATGGCTACACCTTC.

This clone has just a few counts. The rearrangement links TRBV28 to TRBJ2-5; 11 positions agree with TRBD2. V was pared by 2 bases and J by 3 bases, with 5 bases of the junction left unmatched. CDR3 length: 16 amino acids. Looked up from germline, CDR1 is MDHEN and CDR2 is SYDVKM. The CDR3 here is CASSLEPSGGKETQYF. The CDR3 bases are TGTGCCAGCAGTTTAGAACCTAGCGGGGGGAAAGAGACCCAGTACTTC.